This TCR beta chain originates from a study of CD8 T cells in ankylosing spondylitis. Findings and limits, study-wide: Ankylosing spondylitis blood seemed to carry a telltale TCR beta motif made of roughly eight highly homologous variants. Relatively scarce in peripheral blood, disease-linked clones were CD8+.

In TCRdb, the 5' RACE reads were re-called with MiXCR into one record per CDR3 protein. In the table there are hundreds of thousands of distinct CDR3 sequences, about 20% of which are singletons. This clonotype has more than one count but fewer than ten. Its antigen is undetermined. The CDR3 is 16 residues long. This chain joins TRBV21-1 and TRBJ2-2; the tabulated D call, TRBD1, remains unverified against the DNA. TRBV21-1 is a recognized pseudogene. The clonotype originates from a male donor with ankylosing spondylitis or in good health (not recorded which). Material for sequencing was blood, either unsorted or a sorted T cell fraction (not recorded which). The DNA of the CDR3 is TGTGCCAGCACGAAAGGACAGGGATTTAACACCGGGGAGCTGTTTTTT. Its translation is CASTKGQGFNTGELFF.